Listed below are T cell receptor beta chains from one sample, sequenced in a study of shared clonotypes between healthy human individuals. The protocol was immunoSEQ multiplex PCR, while the TCRdb copy is restricted to in-frame clones and leaves out a portion. The sample records over 850,000 clones, about four fifths being singletons. Source material: memory CD4+ T cells from PBMCs. The receptors stem from a man aged 18-30 years in good health. Some clones in this sample may be carry-over from other donors' samples. Both conserved end residues are part of each CDR3. D genes are given only for firm matches. Size tells how often a clone was seen (once, few, many) or the class of an expanded clone, and some rows leave it out.

j_call d_call v_call clone_size cdr3_nt cdr3_aa
TRBJ2-1 TRBD1 TRBV5-1 - TGCGCCAGCACCCCCGGGACAGGGATCAATGAGCAGTTCTTC CASTPGTGINEQFF
TRBJ1-2 TRBD1 TRBV6-1 - TGTGCCAGCAGTGAATTAATTAAAGGACAGGATTGGAATGGCTACACCTTC CASSELIKGQDWNGYTF
TRBJ2-1 TRBD1 TRBV11-2 few TGTGCCAGCAGCTCTGGACAGGGGCGAGGAAATGAGCAGTTCTTC CASSSGQGRGNEQFF
TRBJ2-1 - TRBV2 - TGTGCCACCTCGGCCGTCAGCGGATCTTTACATGAGCAGTTCTTC CATSAVSGSLHEQFF
TRBJ2-1 - TRBV28 - TGTGCCAGCATGTACTACAATGAGCAGTTCTTC CASMYYNEQFF
TRBJ2-1 - TRBV5-1 - TGCGCCAGCAGCTTGGATCCGGGATTCACCTACAATGAGCAGTTCTTC CASSLDPGFTYNEQFF
TRBJ2-5 - TRBV5-8 - TGTGCCAGCAGCCCTACCGGTGGAAATGTAGAGACCCAGTACTTC CASSPTGGNVETQYF
TRBJ2-1 - TRBV30 once TGTGCCTGGAGTGTACGTTCTGGCAATGAGCAGTTCTTC CAWSVRSGNEQFF
TRBJ1-5 - TRBV12-1 - TGTGCCAGCAGCCCCCGGCCCCAAAACGTTAGCAATCAGCCCCAGCATTTT CASSPRPQNVSNQPQHF
TRBJ1-2 - TRBV6-1 - TGTGCCAGCAACCCCCGGACTAACTATGGCTACACCTTC CASNPRTNYGYTF
TRBJ1-2 - TRBV7-6 - TGTGCCAGCAGCTTAGCCCCGACAGGAGTTACAAACTATGGCTACACCTTC CASSLAPTGVTNYGYTF
TRBJ2-3 - TRBV29-1 many TGCAGCGTTGAAGGGGGGAGAAACAAGGGCACAGATACGCAGTATTTT CSVEGGRNKGTDTQYF
TRBJ2-6 - TRBV27 - TGTGCCAGCAGGGTCGGGATCTCTGGGGCCAACGTCCTGACTTTC CASRVGISGANVLTF
TRBJ1-2 - TRBV20-1 - TGCAGTGCCGCCGGACAGAAGGGCTACACCTTC CSAAGQKGYTF
TRBJ2-3 - TRBV7-8 once TGTGCCAGCAGCCAAGGGTTCACAGATACGCAGTATTTT CASSQGFTDTQYF
TRBJ2-3 TRBD2 TRBV7-9 - TGTGCCAGCAGGACTAGCGCTACAGATACGCAGTATTTT CASRTSATDTQYF
TRBJ1-1 - TRBV6-1 - TGTGCCAGCTCGACGGGACGTGACACTGAAGCTTTCTTT CASSTGRDTEAFF
TRBJ1-1 - TRBV18 once TGTGCCAGCTCACCATACACAGGTGGGGACACTGAAGCTTTCTTT CASSPYTGGDTEAFF
TRBJ2-5 TRBD1 TRBV7-8 - TGTGCCAGCAGCTTAGGGGCAGGGGGCGTTGAGACCCAGTACTTC CASSLGAGGVETQYF
TRBJ2-3 TRBD2 TRBV9 - TGTGCCAGCAGCGTAGGCGGGACTAGCGGGAGGCTCACAGATACGCAGTATTTT CASSVGGTSGRLTDTQYF
TRBJ2-3 TRBD2 TRBV7-3 - TGTGCCAGCAGCCCGACTAGCAGGCCTACAGATACGCAGTATTTT CASSPTSRPTDTQYF
TRBJ2-7 - TRBV25-1 few TGTGCCAGCAGTGGGGCCTACGAGCAGTACTTC CASSGAYEQYF
TRBJ1-2 - TRBV9 - TGTGCCAGCAACCGGGCAGCCTATGGCTACACCTTC CASNRAAYGYTF
TRBJ2-5 - TRBV5-1 - TGCGCCAGCAGCTGGGGGGCAGGACAAAGTTCAAAAGAGACCCAGTACTTC CASSWGAGQSSKETQYF
TRBJ2-5 - TRBV18 - TGTGCCAGCTCACCAACAGTAGACCAAGAGACCCAGTACTTC CASSPTVDQETQYF
TRBJ2-3 - TRBV2 once TGTGCCAGCAGTAGGGGACCTACAGATACGCAGTATTTT CASSRGPTDTQYF
TRBJ2-3 - TRBV10-3 few TGTGCCATCAGTGAGTTCCAACAGAGCACAGATACGCAGTATTTT CAISEFQQSTDTQYF
TRBJ2-5 - TRBV29-1 few TGCAGCGCCGGACCTCAGCGGGAGACCCAGTACTTC CSAGPQRETQYF
TRBJ2-7 TRBD2 TRBV19 - TGTGCCAGTAGTATAGCCGGGGGGTACTACGAGCAGTACTTC CASSIAGGYYEQYF
TRBJ2-7 - TRBV29-1 - TGCAGCGTGACCGGTGAGTCCTACGAGCAGTACTTC CSVTGESYEQYF
TRBJ2-2 - TRBV4-1 - TGCGCCAGCAGCCGAATTTACACGAACACCGGGGAGCTGTTTTTT CASSRIYTNTGELFF
TRBJ1-1 - TRBV7-2 - TGTGCCAGCAGCTTGTATCATCCGTCGAACACTGAAGCTTTCTTT CASSLYHPSNTEAFF
TRBJ1-2 - TRBV20-1 - TGCTGCCAAGGGACTCGACATGGCTACACCTTC CCQGTRHGYTF
TRBJ2-7 TRBD2 TRBV5-4 many TGTGCCAGCAGCTTGGATGGACTAGCGGGAGGGGGAACCTACGAGCAGTACTTC CASSLDGLAGGGTYEQYF
TRBJ1-2 - TRBV28 once TGTGCCAGCAGTGTATCTTCTGTCAGTAACTATGGCTACACCTTC CASSVSSVSNYGYTF
TRBJ2-2 TRBD2 TRBV7-3 - TGTGCCAGCAGCTTAGGCGCGGGAGTTAGTTTCGGGGAGCTGTTTTTT CASSLGAGVSFGELFF
TRBJ2-3 - TRBV5-4 - TGTGCCAGCAGCTTCAAACAGACTAGCACAGATACGCAGTATTTT CASSFKQTSTDTQYF
TRBJ2-7 - TRBV28 - TGTGCCAGCAGTTCCCACCTCCGCTACGAGCAGTACTTC CASSSHLRYEQYF
TRBJ2-1 - TRBV9 - TGTGCCAGCAGCGTAGATGGAGTGCTTTACAATGAGCAGTTCTTC CASSVDGVLYNEQFF